These 12 T cell receptor beta chains came from one sample sequenced in a study of blood T cell repertoires in COVID-19 (TCRdb year 2020). Library preparation used the immunoSEQ multiplex PCR assay. The source is immuneACCESS, and TCRdb retained only in-frame sequences with V and J called. Part of the clones is not carried over; for the studies checked, unresolved V genes explain less than half of this, and the remainder is unexplained. The sample table records about 200,000 clones; around four fifths of these occur just once. The ten largest clones take up 0.95% of the sample. Sequencing was performed on peripheral blood. The receptors were gathered from a man aged 60 to 75 with COVID-19, enrolled during active disease.

This chain connects TRBV7-9 to TRBJ2-5; possible D gene TRBD1, 6 bases. In germline, CDR1 is SEHNR, CDR2 FQNEAQ (reference sequence). The V end was cut by 6 bases, the J end by 0 bases, with 8 bases between. CDR3 length: 13 amino acids. CDR3 coding DNA: TGTGCCAGCAGATCAGGGGACCAAGAGACCCAGTACTTC. Translating gives CASRSGDQETQYF.

The chain links TRBV7-2 to TRBJ1-2; D gene unclear. CDR3 length: 12 amino acids. The germline V and J ends were trimmed by 0 bases and 7 bases, with 6 bases remaining between them. Germline lookup yields CDR1 SGHTA and CDR2 FQGNSA. The CDR3, as DNA: TGTGCCAGCAGCTTAGCGTCGGGTGGCTACACCTTC. This encodes CASSLASGGYTF.

This clone was observed a few times. The V gene is TRBV29-1, the J gene TRBJ1-1; D is perhaps TRBD1 (6 bases). The CDR3 has 12 amino acids. CDR1 is SQVTM, CDR2 ANQGSEA, per germline. The ends were cut back, 7 bases at V and 7 bases at J, with 16 bases in the middle. This CDR3 is CSAGRGVGEAFF. CDR3 nucleotide sequence: TGCAGCGCGGGCAGGGGCGTGGGTGAAGCTTTCTTT.

The gene calls are TRBV5-5 and TRBJ2-3; 7 bases are a match to TRBD1. The CDR3 runs to 15 residues. J was trimmed by 2 bases and V by 3 bases; bases with no gene match: 6. Germline-derived CDR1 and CDR2 are SGHKS and YYEKEE (reference sequence). CDR3 region: CASSSGQEFTDTQYF. In DNA form, the CDR3 reads TGTGCCAGCAGCTCCGGACAGGAGTTCACAGATACGCAGTATTTT.

This sequence joins TRBV7-2 and TRBJ2-2; weak D call: TRBD1 (5 bases). Germline-derived CDR1 and CDR2 are SGHTA and FQGNSA. The CDR3 covers 15 residues. V lost 2 bases and J lost 6, with 13 bases in between. The CDR3 reads CASSLQQAWAGELFF. CDR3 sequence (DNA): TGTGCCAGCAGCTTACAACAGGCCTGGGCCGGGGAGCTGTTTTTT.

The chain has TRBV28 and TRBJ1-5, with TRBD1 identical over 11 bases. Unmatched junction bases numbered 5, after V lost 6 bases and J lost 4 bases. The CDR3 totals 15 residues. Germline loops: CDR1 MDHEN, CDR2 SYDVKM. CDR3 region: CASRSRDRGNQPQHF. CDR3 DNA sequence: TGTGCCAGCAGAAGCCGGGACAGGGGGAATCAGCCCCAGCATTTT.

V usage is TRBV28 and J usage is TRBJ2-7; 13 bases line up with TRBD2. CDR1 is MDHEN, CDR2 SYDVKM, per germline. CDR3 length: 15 residues. Trimming removed 6 bases from V and 6 bases from J; junction bases left unmatched: 8. The CDR3 reads CASSILAGGPSEQYF. The DNA for the CDR3 is TGTGCCAGCAGCATACTAGCGGGAGGGCCCAGCGAGCAGTACTTC.

The chain links TRBV5-1 to TRBJ2-1; TRBD1 matches 12 bases. Trimming removed 4 bases from V and 9 bases from J; junction bases left unmatched: 8. Germline CDR1 reads SGHRS; CDR2 reads YFSETQ. This CDR3 region has 15 residues. CDR3 DNA sequence: TGCGCCAGCAGCCCGGGACAGGGGGCGTATGGTGAGCAGTTCTTC. Protein product: CASSPGQGAYGEQFF.

The chain's CDR3 is CASSQDWGTGVNQPQHF. The DNA for the CDR3 is TGTGCCAGCAGCCAAGATTGGGGGACAGGGGTAAACCAGCCCCAGCATTTT. The chain joins TRBV3-1 (or the pseudogene TRBV3-2) to TRBJ1-5, with TRBD1 identical over 10 bases. This CDR3 is built from 17 residues. J lost 7 bases, V lost 0 bases, and 9 bases had no gene match. Looked up from germline, CDR1 is LGHDT and CDR2 is YNNKEL (reference sequence).

On this clone itself: The junction departs from the called germline gene at one end, perhaps through a read error. J is TRBJ1-3 and V is TRBV19, with 7 bases identical to TRBD1. Per germline, CDR1 LNHDA and CDR2 SQIVND (reference sequence). The CDR3 spans 15 residues. Here the CDR3 reads CTSREQGRSGNTIYF. The CDR3 bases are TGTACCAGTAGGGAACAGGGGCGCTCTGGAAACACCATATATTTT.

The chain couples TRBV5-6 to TRBJ2-1, with TRBD2 identical over 7 bases. The germline V gene encodes CDR1 SGHDT and CDR2 YYEEEE. Losses at the gene ends were 4 bases for V and 3 bases for J; bases not matched to a gene: 4. The CDR3 length is 14 residues. CDR3 loop: CASSVGDYYNEQFF. The DNA of the CDR3 is TGTGCCAGCAGCGTAGGGGACTACTACAATGAGCAGTTCTTC.

CDR3 nucleotides: TGTGCCAGCAGCTTGGGGACAGGGGGTGGCTATGGCTACACCTTC. It translates to CASSLGTGGGYGYTF. This chain uses TRBV7-8 with TRBJ1-2; 11 positions agree with TRBD1. Trimming took 3 bases from V and 4 from J; bases not matched to a gene: 4. Germline CDR1 and CDR2: SGHVS and FQNEAQ. This CDR3 has 15 amino acids.